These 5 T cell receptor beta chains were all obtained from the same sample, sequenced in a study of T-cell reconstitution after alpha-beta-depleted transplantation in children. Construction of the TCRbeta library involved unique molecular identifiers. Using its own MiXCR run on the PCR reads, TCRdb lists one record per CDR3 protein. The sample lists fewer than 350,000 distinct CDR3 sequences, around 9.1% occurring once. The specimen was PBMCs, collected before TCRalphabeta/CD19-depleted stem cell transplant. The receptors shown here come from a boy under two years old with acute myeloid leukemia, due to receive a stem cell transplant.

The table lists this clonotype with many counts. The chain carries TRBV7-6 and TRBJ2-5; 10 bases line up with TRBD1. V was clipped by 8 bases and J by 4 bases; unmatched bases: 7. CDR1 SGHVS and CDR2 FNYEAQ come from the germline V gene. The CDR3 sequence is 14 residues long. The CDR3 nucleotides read TGTGCCAGCGCCAGGGACAGGGGCGGAGAGACCCAGTACTTC. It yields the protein CASARDRGGETQYF.

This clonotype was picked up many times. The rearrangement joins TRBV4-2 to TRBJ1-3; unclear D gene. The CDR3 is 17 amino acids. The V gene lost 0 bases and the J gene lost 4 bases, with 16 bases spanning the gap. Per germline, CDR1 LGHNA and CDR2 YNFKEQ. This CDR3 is CASSQEGPDLRGNTIYF. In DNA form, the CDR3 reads TGTGCCAGCAGCCAAGAGGGCCCTGATCTAAGGGGAAACACCATATATTTT.

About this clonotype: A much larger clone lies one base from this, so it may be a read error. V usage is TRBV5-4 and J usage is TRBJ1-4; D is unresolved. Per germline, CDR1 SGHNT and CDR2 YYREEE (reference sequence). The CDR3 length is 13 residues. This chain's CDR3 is CASSFASNENLFF. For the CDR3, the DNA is TGTGCCAGCAGCTTCGCGTCTAATGAAAATCTGTTTTTT.

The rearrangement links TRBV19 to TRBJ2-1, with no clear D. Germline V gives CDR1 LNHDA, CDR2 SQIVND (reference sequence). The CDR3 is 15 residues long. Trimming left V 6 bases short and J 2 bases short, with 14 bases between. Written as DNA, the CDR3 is TGTGCCAGTAGCCCGATGTTTTGGACCTACAATGAGCAGTTCTTC. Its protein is CASSPMFWTYNEQFF.

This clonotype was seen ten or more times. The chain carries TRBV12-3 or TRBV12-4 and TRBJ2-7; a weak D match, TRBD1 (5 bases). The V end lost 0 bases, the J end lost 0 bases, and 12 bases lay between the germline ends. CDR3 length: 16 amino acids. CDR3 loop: CASSLAFGAASYEQYF. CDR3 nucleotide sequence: TGTGCCAGCAGTTTAGCATTTGGGGCAGCCTCCTACGAGCAGTACTTC.